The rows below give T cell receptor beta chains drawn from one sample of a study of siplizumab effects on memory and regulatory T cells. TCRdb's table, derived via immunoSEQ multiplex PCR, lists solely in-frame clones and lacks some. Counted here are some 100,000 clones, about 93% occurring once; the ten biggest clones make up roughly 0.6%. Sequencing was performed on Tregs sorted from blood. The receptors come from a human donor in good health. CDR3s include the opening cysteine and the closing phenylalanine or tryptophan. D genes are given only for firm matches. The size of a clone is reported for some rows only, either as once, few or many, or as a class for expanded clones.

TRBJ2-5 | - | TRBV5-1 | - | CASSLGLGAETQYF | TGCGCCAGCAGCTTGGGCCTAGGGGCGGAGACCCAGTACTTC
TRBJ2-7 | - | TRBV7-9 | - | CASSLVGLTTGTRGYEQYF | TGTGCCAGCAGCTTAGTTGGTTTAACCACGGGAACCCGCGGCTACGAGCAGTACTTC
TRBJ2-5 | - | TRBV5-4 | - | CASSLGVRETQYF | TGTGCCAGCAGCTTGGGGGTTCGGGAGACCCAGTACTTC
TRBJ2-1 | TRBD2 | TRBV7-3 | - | CASSPHGGGSLGEQFF | TGTGCCAGCAGCCCTCACGGCGGCGGGAGTCTTGGCGAGCAGTTCTTC
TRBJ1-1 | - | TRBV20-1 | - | CSGGNTEAFF | TGCAGTGGGGGGAACACTGAAGCTTTCTTT
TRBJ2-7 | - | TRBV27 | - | CASSRGYEQYF | TGTGCCAGCAGTCGGGGCTACGAGCAGTACTTC
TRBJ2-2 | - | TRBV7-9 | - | CASSPPRAYGSGELFF | TGTGCCAGCAGCCCCCCCCGCGCCTACGGATCCGGGGAGCTGTTTTTT
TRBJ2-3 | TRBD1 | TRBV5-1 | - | CASSPGTVVNTQYF | TGCGCCAGCAGCCCGGGGACAGTCGTAAATACGCAGTATTTT
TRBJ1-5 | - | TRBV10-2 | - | CASSEAGPSNQPQHF | TGCGCCAGCAGTGAGGCCGGGCCTAGCAATCAGCCCCAGCATTTT
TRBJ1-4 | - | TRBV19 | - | CASSTRLPLSTYEKLFF | TGTGCCAGTAGTACCCGCCTACCCCTGTCAACCTATGAAAAACTGTTTTTT
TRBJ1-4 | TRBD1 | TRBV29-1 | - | CSVRTGFGEKLFF | TGCAGCGTCCGGACAGGGTTTGGTGAAAAACTGTTTTTT
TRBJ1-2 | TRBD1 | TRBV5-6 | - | CASSDTGTANYGYTF | TGTGCCAGCAGCGACACTGGGACAGCCAACTATGGCTACACCTTC
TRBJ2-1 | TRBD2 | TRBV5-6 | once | CASSLSSSGRAKWNEQFF | TGTGCCAGCAGCTTGTCTTCTAGCGGGAGGGCCAAGTGGAATGAGCAGTTCTTC
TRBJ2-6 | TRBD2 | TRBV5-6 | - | CASSLETGGLYSGANVLTF | TGTGCCAGCAGCTTGGAAACGGGAGGGTTATACTCTGGGGCCAACGTCCTGACTTTC
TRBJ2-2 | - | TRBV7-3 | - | CASSLGDVVGELFF | TGTGCCAGCAGCTTAGGTGACGTAGTCGGGGAGCTGTTTTTT
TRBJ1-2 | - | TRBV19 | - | CASSIDTNAYGYTF | TGTGCCAGTAGTATAGACACAAATGCGTATGGCTACACCTTC
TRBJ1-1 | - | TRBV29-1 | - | CSVRNRHSPTEAFF | TGCAGCGTCCGAAATAGACACAGTCCCACTGAAGCTTTCTTT
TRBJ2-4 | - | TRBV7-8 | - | CASSPTRGGESAKNIQYF | TGTGCCAGCAGTCCAACCAGGGGCGGAGAATCAGCCAAAAACATTCAGTACTTC
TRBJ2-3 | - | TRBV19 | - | CASSMGVLGVDTQYF | TGTGCCAGTAGTATGGGGGTTTTGGGGGTGGATACGCAGTATTTT
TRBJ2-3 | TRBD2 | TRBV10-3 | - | CAISPGLVLGDTQYF | TGTGCCATCAGTCCGGGACTAGTATTGGGCGATACGCAGTATTTT
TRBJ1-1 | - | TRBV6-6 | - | CASSYVGGRVNTEAFF | TGTGCCAGCAGTTACGTTGGGGGGCGCGTGAACACTGAAGCTTTCTTT
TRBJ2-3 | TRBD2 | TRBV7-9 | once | CASSLVASGYTDTQYF | TGTGCCAGCAGCTTAGTCGCTAGCGGATACACAGATACGCAGTATTTT
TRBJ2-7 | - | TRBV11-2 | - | CASSLELLISYEQYF | TGTGCCAGCAGCTTAGAGCTGCTTATCTCCTACGAGCAGTACTTC
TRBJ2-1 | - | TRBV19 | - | CASSMTGLGTEQFF | TGTGCCAGTAGTATGACCGGACTGGGGACTGAGCAGTTCTTC
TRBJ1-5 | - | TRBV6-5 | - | CASSRFPNQPQHF | TGTGCCAGCAGTCGATTTCCCAATCAGCCCCAGCATTTT